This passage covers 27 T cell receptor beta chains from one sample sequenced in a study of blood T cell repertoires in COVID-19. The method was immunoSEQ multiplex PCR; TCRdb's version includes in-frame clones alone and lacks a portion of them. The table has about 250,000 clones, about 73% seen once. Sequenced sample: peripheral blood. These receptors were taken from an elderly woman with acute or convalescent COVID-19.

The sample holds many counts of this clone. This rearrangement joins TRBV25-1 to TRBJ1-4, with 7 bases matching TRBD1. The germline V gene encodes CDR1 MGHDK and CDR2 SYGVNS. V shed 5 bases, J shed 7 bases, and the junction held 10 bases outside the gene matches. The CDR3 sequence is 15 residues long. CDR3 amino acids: CASSKVTGLSEKLFF. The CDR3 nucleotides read TGTGCCAGCAGTAAAGTGACAGGGTTAAGTGAAAAACTGTTTTTT. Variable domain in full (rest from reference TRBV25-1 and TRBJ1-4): EADIYQTPRYLVIGTGKKITLECSQTMGHDKMYWYQQDPGMELHLIHYSYGVNSTEKGDLSSESTVSRIRTEHFPLTLESARPSHTSQYLCASSKVTGLSEKLFFGSGTQLSVL.

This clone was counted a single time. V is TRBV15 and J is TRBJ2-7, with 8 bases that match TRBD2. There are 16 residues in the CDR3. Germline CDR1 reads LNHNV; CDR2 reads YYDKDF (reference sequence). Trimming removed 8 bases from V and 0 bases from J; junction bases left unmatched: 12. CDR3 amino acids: CATSAGGPLLSYEQYF. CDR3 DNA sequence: TGTGCCACCTCGGCGGGGGGTCCCCTACTCTCCTACGAGCAGTACTTC. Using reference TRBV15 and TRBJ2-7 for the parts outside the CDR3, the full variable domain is DAMVIQNPRYQVTQFGKPVTLSCSQTLNHNVMYWYQQKSSQAPKLLFHYYDKDFNNEADTPDNFQSRRPNTSFCFLDIRSPGLGDTAMYLCATSAGGPLLSYEQYFGPGTRLTVT.

CDR3 bases: TGTGCCATCAGTGATGGGACAGGGGTGGCAGATACGCAGTATTTT. Translation gives CAISDGTGVADTQYF. The chain uses TRBV10-3 and TRBJ2-3, with 10 bases lining up with TRBD1. With V trimmed by 3 bases and J by 4 bases, 4 bases remained unmatched. This CDR3 region has 15 residues. CDR1 is ENHRY and CDR2 is SYGVKD in the germline V gene.

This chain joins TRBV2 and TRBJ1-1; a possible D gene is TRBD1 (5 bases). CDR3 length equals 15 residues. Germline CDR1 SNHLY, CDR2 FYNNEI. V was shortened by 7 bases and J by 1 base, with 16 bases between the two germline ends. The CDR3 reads CASKSGGAPNTEAFF. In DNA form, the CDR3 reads TGTGCCAGCAAATCGGGGGGTGCTCCGAACACTGAAGCTTTCTTT.

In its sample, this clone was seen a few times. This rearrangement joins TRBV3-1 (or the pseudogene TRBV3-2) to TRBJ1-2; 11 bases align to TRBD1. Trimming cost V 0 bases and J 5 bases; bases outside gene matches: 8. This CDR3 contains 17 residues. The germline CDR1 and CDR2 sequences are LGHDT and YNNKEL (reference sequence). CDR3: CASSQDARTGGLYGYTF. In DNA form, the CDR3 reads TGTGCCAGCAGCCAAGACGCAAGGACAGGGGGCTTATATGGCTACACCTTC.

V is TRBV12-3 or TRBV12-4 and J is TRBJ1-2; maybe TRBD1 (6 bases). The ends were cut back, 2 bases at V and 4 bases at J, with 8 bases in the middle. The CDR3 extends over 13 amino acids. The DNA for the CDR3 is TGTGCCAGCAGTTTACCAGGGGCCTATGGCTACACCTTC. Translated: CASSLPGAYGYTF.

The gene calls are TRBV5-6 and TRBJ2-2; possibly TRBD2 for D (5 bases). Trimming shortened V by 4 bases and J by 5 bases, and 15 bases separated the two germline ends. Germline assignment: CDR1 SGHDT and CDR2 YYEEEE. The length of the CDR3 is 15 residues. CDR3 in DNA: TGTGCCAGCAGCCGATCTACTAGTTGGACCGGGGAGCTGTTTTTT. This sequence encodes CASSRSTSWTGELFF.

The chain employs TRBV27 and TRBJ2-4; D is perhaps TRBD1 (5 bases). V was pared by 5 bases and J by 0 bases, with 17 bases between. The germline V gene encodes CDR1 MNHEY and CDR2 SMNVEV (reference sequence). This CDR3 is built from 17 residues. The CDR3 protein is CASSPERQLGAKNIQYF. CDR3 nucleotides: TGTGCCAGCAGTCCGGAGAGACAGCTAGGAGCCAAAAACATTCAGTACTTC.

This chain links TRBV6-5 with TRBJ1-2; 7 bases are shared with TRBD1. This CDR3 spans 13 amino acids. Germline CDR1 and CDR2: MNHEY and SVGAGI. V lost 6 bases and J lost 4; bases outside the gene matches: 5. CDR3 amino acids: CASSEGQRYGYTF. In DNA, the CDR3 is TGTGCCAGCAGCGAGGGACAGCGCTATGGCTACACCTTC.

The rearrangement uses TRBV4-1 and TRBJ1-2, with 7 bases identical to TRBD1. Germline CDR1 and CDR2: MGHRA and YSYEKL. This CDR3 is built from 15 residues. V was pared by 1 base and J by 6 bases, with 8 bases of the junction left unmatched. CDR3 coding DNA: TGCGCCAGCAGCCAAGTTTTGAAGGGGGCGCATGGCTACACCTTC. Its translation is CASSQVLKGAHGYTF.

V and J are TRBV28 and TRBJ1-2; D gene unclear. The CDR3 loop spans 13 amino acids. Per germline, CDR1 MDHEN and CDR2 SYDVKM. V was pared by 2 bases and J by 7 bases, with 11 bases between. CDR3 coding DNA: TGTGCCAGCAGTTTAAACAAAATTGCTGGCTACACCTTC. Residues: CASSLNKIAGYTF.

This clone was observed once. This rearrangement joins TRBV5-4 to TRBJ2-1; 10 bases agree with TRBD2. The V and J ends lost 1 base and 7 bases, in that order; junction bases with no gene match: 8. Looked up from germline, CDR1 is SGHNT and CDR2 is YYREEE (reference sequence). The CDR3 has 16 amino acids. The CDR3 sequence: CASSLQSGGAANEQFF. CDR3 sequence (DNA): TGTGCCAGCAGCTTGCAAAGCGGGGGGGCCGCGAATGAGCAGTTCTTC.

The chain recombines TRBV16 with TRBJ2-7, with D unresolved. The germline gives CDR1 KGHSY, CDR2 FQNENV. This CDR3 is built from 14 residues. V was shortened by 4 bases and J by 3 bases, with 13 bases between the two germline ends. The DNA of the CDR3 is TGTGCCAGCAGCCCCAGTGCTGGGCTCTACGAGCAGTACTTC. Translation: CASSPSAGLYEQYF.

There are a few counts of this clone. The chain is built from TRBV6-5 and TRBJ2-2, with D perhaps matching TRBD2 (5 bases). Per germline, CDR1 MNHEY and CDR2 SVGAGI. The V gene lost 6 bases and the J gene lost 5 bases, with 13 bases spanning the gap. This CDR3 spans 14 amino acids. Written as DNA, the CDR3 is TGTGCCAGCAGAGCCCCGACGGGGACCGGGGAGCTGTTTTTT. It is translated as CASRAPTGTGELFF.

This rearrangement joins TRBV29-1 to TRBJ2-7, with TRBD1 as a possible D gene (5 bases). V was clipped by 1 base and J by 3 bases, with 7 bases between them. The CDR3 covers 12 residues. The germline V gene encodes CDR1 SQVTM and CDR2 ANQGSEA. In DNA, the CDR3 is TGCAGCGTTGAAGGGCAGGGCTACGAGCAGTACTTC. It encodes CSVEGQGYEQYF.

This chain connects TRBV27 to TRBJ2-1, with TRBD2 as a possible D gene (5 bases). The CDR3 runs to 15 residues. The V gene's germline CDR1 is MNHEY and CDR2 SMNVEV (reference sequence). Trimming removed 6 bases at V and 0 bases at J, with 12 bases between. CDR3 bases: TGTGCCAGCAGACTACGGAGGAGCTCCTACAATGAGCAGTTCTTC. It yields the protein CASRLRRSSYNEQFF.

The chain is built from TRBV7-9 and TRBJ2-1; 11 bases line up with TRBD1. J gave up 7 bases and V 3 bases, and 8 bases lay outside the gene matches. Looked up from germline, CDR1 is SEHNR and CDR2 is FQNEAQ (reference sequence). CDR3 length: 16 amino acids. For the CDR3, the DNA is TGTGCCAGCAGCTTGTCATCCGGGACAGGGGGGAATGAGCAGTTCTTC. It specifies CASSLSSGTGGNEQFF.

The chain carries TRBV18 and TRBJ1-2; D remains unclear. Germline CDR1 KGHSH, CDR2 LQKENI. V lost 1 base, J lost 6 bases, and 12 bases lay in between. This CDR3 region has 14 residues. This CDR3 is CASSPLSVEDGYTF. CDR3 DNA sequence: TGTGCCAGCTCACCACTATCAGTTGAGGATGGCTACACCTTC.

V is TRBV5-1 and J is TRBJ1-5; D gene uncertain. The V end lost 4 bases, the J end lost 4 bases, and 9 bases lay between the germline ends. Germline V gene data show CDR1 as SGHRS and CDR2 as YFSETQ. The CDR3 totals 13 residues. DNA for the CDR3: TGCGCCAGCAGCATGGGAGATAATCAGCCCCAGCATTTT. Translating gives CASSMGDNQPQHF. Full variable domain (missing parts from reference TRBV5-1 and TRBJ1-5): KAGVTQTPRYLIKTRGQQVTLSCSPISGHRSVSWYQQTPGQGLQFLFEYFSETQRNKGNFPGRFSGRQFSNSRSEMNVSTLELGDSALYLCASSMGDNQPQHFGDGTRLSIL.

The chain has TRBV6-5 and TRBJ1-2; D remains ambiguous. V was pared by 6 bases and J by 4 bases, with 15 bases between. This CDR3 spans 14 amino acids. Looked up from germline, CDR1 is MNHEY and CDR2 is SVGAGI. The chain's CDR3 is CASSTETARYGYTF. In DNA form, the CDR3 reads TGTGCCAGCAGCACAGAGACGGCACGCTATGGCTACACCTTC.

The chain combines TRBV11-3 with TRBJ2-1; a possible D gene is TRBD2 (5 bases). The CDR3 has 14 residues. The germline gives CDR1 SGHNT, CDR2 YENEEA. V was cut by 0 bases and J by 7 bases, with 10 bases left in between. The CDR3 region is CASSLDQERNEQFF. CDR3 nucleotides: TGTGCCAGCAGCTTAGACCAGGAGCGGAATGAGCAGTTCTTC. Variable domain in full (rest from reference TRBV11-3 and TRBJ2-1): EAGVVQSPRYKIIEKKQPVAFWCNPISGHNTLYWYLQNLGQGPELLIRYENEEAVDDSQLPKDRFSAERLKGVDSTLKIQPAELGDSAVYLCASSLDQERNEQFFGPGTRLTVL.

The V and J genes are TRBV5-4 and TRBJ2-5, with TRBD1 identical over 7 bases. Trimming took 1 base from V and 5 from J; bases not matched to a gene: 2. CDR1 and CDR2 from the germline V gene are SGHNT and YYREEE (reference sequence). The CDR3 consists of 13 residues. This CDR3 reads CASSLNRGETQYF. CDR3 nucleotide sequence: TGTGCCAGCAGCTTGAACAGGGGTGAGACCCAGTACTTC. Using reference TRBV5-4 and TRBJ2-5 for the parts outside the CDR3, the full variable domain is ETGVTQSPTHLIKTRGQQVTLRCSSQSGHNTVSWYQQALGQGPQFIFQYYREEENGRGNFPPRFSGLQFPNYSSELNVNALELDDSALYLCASSLNRGETQYFGPGTRLLVL.

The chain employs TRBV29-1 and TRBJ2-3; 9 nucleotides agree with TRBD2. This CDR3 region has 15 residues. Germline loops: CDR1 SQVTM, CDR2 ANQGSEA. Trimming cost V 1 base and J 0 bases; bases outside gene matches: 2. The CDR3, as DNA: TGCAGCGTTGAAGGGCGGGGGGGTAGCACAGATACGCAGTATTTT. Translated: CSVEGRGGSTDTQYF.

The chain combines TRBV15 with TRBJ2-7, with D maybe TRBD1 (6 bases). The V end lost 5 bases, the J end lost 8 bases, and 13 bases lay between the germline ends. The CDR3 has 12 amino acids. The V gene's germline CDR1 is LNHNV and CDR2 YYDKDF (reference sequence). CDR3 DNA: TGTGCCACCAGCTTAGACAGGACAAAGCAGTACTTC. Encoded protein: CATSLDRTKQYF.

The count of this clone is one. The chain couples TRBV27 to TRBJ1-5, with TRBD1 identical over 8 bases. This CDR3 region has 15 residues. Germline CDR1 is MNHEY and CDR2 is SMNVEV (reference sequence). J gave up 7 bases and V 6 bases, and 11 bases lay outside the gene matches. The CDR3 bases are TGTGCCAGCAGGTCTATTGGGGACAGGCGCCAGCCCCAGCATTTT. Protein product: CASRSIGDRRQPQHF.

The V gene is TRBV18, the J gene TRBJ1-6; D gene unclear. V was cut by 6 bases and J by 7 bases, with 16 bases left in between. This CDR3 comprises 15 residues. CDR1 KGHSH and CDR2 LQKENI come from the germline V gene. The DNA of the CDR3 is TGTGCCAGCTCCCCCCGGGAGTCCAAAAATTCACCCCTCCACTTT. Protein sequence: CASSPRESKNSPLHF.

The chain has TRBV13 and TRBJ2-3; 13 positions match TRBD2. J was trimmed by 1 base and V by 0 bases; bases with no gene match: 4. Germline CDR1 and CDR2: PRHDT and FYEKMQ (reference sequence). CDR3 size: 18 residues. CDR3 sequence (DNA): TGTGCCAGCAGCTTAGGCCGACTAGCGGGGGGACGCACAGATACGCAGTATTTT. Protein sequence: CASSLGRLAGGRTDTQYF.